This is a list of T cell receptor beta chains from one sample in a study of blood T cell repertoires in COVID-19. Sequenced by immunoSEQ multiplex PCR; TCRdb stores in-frame clones only, minus some. The sample has over 350,000 clones; 75% to 90% are singletons. Sequenced: peripheral blood. The receptors stem from a woman aged 25 to 39 with acute or convalescent COVID-19. CDR3s include the opening cysteine and the closing phenylalanine or tryptophan. Fields, in order: V gene, clone size, CDR3 protein. A clone size is listed for some rows: how often the clone was seen (once, few, many), or a class if it is expanded.

TRBV18	.	CASSPSGRVEKLFF
TRBV5-8	.	CASSASLYEQYF
TRBV4-1	.	CASSQIREQRSHYNEQFF
TRBV29-1	once	CSVVGRASYEQYF
TRBV7-9	.	CASSHKGQDYGYTF
TRBV19	.	CASSIQGTGVVEQFF
TRBV19	.	CASDDRLDGYTF
TRBV27	.	CASSSTVGGLGQPQHF
TRBV9	.	CASSVGQNSEAFF
TRBV28	.	CASSARGNQPQHF
TRBV6-5	.	CASSPSGGSSYTQYF
TRBV6-1	.	CASSEGSNYGYTF
TRBV7-9	.	CASSPETGANSPLHF
TRBV9	.	CASSAPSGGALGELFF
TRBV4-1	.	CASSQRVDMDELEQYF
TRBV7-2	.	CASSVRTGGETQYF
TRBV6-5	.	CASYAGERNEQYF
TRBV27	.	CASSLSYYLQETQYF
TRBV12-5	.	CASALIGGALDTQYF
TRBV19	.	CAKVGAGGPAGELFF
TRBV6-2/TRBV6-3	.	CASSFKTGGFRSNEKLFF
TRBV5-4	.	CASSLGGDSNQPQHF
TRBV5-1	.	CASSLAGTDTQYF
TRBV27	.	CASKSGQGPQHF
TRBV2	once	CASGGENVANVLTF
TRBV12-3/TRBV12-4	once	CASTISYEQYF
TRBV30	.	CAWSPGLNYGYTF
TRBV19	.	CASRDSGETQYF
TRBV5-4	.	CASRSGLAGGNYNEQFF
TRBV7-9	.	CASSYEGGVSTEAFF
TRBV5-1	.	CASSLEAGGNYGYTF